This T cell receptor beta chain derives from a study of identical twins. A single record per CDR3 protein comes from TCRdb applying MiXCR to the 5' RACE reads. The table lists about 300,000 distinct CDR3 sequences, roughly 12% of them singletons. General study findings and limits: Cord blood's abundant beta clonotypes had fewer insertions, unlike memory repertoires.

For this clonotype: What it binds is unknown.

The CDR3 sequence is 14 residues long. Germline V lookup: CDR1 SNHLY, CDR2 FYNNEI. The junction had 14 bases not matched to a gene; V was cut back by 11 bases and J by 4 bases. These sequences were also reported in another study, on yellow fever vaccine responses in identical twins.

Specimen: CD8+ T cells sorted from blood. The chain combines TRBV2 with TRBJ2-7, with 7 bases identical to TRBD1. The receptor was isolated from a woman between 18 and 30 years old in good health. The CDR3 nucleotides are TGTGCCGGAGAGGGTACAGGGGTCAGTTACGAGCAGTACGTC. Protein: CAGEGTGVSYEQYV.